A single sample gave rise to the 16 T cell receptor beta chains below, sequenced in a study of OX40 agonist ivuxolimab in advanced cancers. The library relied on the immunoSEQ multiplex PCR assay. The table was pulled from immuneACCESS by TCRdb, which kept in-frame rearrangements only. Such tables lose some clones; where checked, under half of the loss comes from unresolved V genes, and the rest has no known cause. The sample records about 70,000 clones, roughly 89% of which are singletons. 2.5% to 3% of the sample belongs to the ten largest clones. The source material was CD4+ or CD8+ T cells sorted from blood, sampled in a trial of the OX40 agonist ivuxolimab. Receptors were obtained from an adult with an advanced solid tumor such as melanoma, head and neck, liver or kidney cancer.

This clone was detected only a few times. The V and J genes are TRBV28 and TRBJ1-2, with 9 bases fitting TRBD1. This CDR3 comprises 11 residues. Per germline, CDR1 MDHEN and CDR2 SYDVKM. V lost 5 bases and J lost 13; bases outside the gene matches: 5. The CDR3 sequence: CASSTRQGVTF. CDR3 nucleotides: TGTGCCAGCAGTACCCGACAGGGGGTCACCTTC.

This chain joins TRBV28 and TRBJ2-1, with D possibly called TRBD1 or TRBD2 (6 bases each). The CDR3 loop spans 14 amino acids. Per the germline V gene, CDR1 is MDHEN and CDR2 is SYDVKM. The V end lost 2 bases, the J end lost 7 bases, and 12 bases lay between the germline ends. The CDR3 DNA reads TGTGCCAGCAGTTTAAGGGGGGCGCTTAATGAGCAGTTCTTC. Translation: CASSLRGALNEQFF.

This rearrangement joins TRBV7-8 to TRBJ2-5, with D unresolved. Trimming took off 7 bases at V and 0 bases at J, with 15 bases between the two ends. This CDR3 region has 15 residues. The germline gives CDR1 SGHVS, CDR2 FQNEAQ. The CDR3 spells CASKPLTGDQETQYF. Here the CDR3 DNA reads TGTGCCAGCAAACCTCTAACGGGTGACCAAGAGACCCAGTACTTC.

The gene calls are TRBV2 and TRBJ1-4; D perhaps matches TRBD1 (5 bases). Germline V CDR1 and CDR2: SNHLY, FYNNEI. V was cut by 7 bases and J by 0 bases, with 15 bases left in between. The CDR3 spans 16 residues. The CDR3 DNA is TGTGCCAGCAACCTCGGGACTCACCCAACTAATGAAAAACTGTTTTTT. The encoded protein is CASNLGTHPTNEKLFF.

To note about this clone: Other DNA sequences in the same sample also yield this CDR3. The DNA for the CDR3 is TGCAGTGCTAGGGAGGGGTGGGAGCAGTTCTTC. Its translation is CSAREGWEQFF. The chain carries TRBV20-1 and TRBJ2-1, with D perhaps matching TRBD2 (6 bases). The germline V gene encodes CDR1 DFQATT and CDR2 SNEGSKA (reference sequence). Trimming removed 3 bases from V and 10 bases from J, with 10 bases in between. This CDR3 has 11 residues.

A note on this clone: Compared with germline, one end of the junction differs, possibly owing to a read error. This chain connects TRBV6-6 to TRBJ2-5; TRBD2 might be the D (6 bases). Germline CDR1 and CDR2: MNHNY and SVGAGI (reference sequence). The CDR3 loop spans 13 amino acids. The CDR3 coding sequence is TGTGCCGGCAGAGATGGGGGGAGGGAGACCCAGTACTTC. Its translation is CAGRDGGRETQYF.

The DNA of the CDR3 is TGTGCCAGCAGCTTAGGAGGGGACAGGCGTAACTATGGCTACACCTTC. Translating gives CASSLGGDRRNYGYTF. The chain combines TRBV11-2 with TRBJ1-2; 8 nucleotides agree with TRBD1. V gave up 1 base and J gave up 1 base; unmatched junction bases: 5. CDR1 and CDR2 (germline): SGHAT, FQNNGV. The CDR3 length is 16 residues.

This chain uses TRBV5-1 with TRBJ1-1; D might be TRBD1 (6 bases). The CDR3 spans 15 residues. The ends were cut back, 4 bases at V and 4 bases at J, with 17 bases in the middle. CDR1 is SGHRS and CDR2 is YFSETQ in the germline V gene. The CDR3 loop is CASSLGTGHFTEAFF. Here the CDR3 DNA reads TGCGCCAGCAGCCTGGGGACGGGACACTTCACTGAAGCTTTCTTT.

This clone showed up just once. One junction end disagrees with the germline gene, perhaps due to a read error. V and J are TRBV6-1 and TRBJ1-2; D gene unclear. CDR1 MNHNS and CDR2 SASEGT come from the germline V gene. The CDR3 runs to 16 residues. As DNA, the CDR3 is TGTGCCAGCGGTGAAACTGTTCGTTGGGGTCGTCATGGCTACACCTTC. Amino acids: CASGETVRWGRHGYTF.

The rearrangement uses TRBV7-3 and TRBJ2-3; 10 nucleotides agree with TRBD2. This CDR3 spans 14 amino acids. The V and J ends lost 5 bases and 3 bases, in that order; junction bases with no gene match: 2. CDR1 is SGHTA, CDR2 FQGTGA, per germline. The CDR3 here is CASSPGLATDTQYF. In DNA, the CDR3 is TGTGCCAGCAGCCCGGGACTAGCGACAGATACGCAGTATTTT.

The genes are TRBV18 and TRBJ2-7, with 7 bases identical to TRBD1. The germline V gene has CDR1 KGHSH and CDR2 LQKENI. J gave up 6 bases and V 3 bases, and 11 bases lay outside the gene matches. The CDR3 consists of 15 residues. This CDR3 is CASSPVRQGLVEQYF. DNA of the CDR3: TGTGCCAGCTCACCGGTAAGACAGGGTCTAGTCGAGCAGTACTTC.

This clone was observed a single time. The chain couples TRBV6-5 to TRBJ2-3; TRBD2 might be the D (6 bases). The CDR3 is 14 amino acids. From germline, CDR1 is MNHEY and CDR2 SVGAGI. The CDR3 nucleotides are TGTGTCACAAAAGAGACGGGGGACACAGATACGCAGTATTTT. Translation gives CVTKETGDTDTQYF.

The chain links TRBV29-1 to TRBJ2-3; 10 bases agree with TRBD1. From germline, CDR1 is SQVTM and CDR2 ANQGSEA. The CDR3 covers 14 residues. Unmatched junction bases numbered 6, after V lost 3 bases and J lost 6 bases. CDR3 DNA: TGCAGCGTTGAGATAGGGACAGGGGCGGATACGCAGTATTTT. Translation: CSVEIGTGADTQYF.

This clone has only a few counts. This chain joins TRBV2 and TRBJ1-5; D is perhaps TRBD1 (5 bases). Trimming removed 4 bases at V and 5 bases at J, with 9 bases between. The CDR3 sequence is 13 residues long. CDR1 is SNHLY, CDR2 FYNNEI, per germline. CDR3 nucleotides: TGTGCCAGCAGTGTCGGGGGGGATCAGCCCCAGCATTTT. Amino acid sequence: CASSVGGDQPQHF.

V and J are TRBV5-1 and TRBJ2-5, with 9 bases that match TRBD2. The germline V gene encodes CDR1 SGHRS and CDR2 YFSETQ. Trimming at V came to 0 bases and at J to 5 bases, leaving 8 bases not matched to a gene. The CDR3 totals 16 residues. CDR3 sequence: CASSLARGGEGETQYF. The CDR3 DNA follows: TGCGCCAGCAGCTTGGCGCGGGGGGGCGAGGGGGAGACCCAGTACTTC.

The chain combines TRBV29-1 with TRBJ2-3; the match to TRBD2 covers 8 bases. Germline assignment: CDR1 SQVTM and CDR2 ANQGSEA. The trim removed 3 bases at V and 5 bases at J, leaving 13 bases unmatched. The CDR3 length is 16 residues. CDR3 in amino acids: CSVEGEPGGAQDTQYF. The DNA of the CDR3 is TGCAGCGTTGAGGGGGAACCGGGGGGGGCTCAAGATACGCAGTATTTT.